Following are 8 T cell receptor beta chains from one sample sequenced in a study of shared clonotypes between healthy human individuals (dated by TCRdb to 2020 to 2022). CD8 naive samples were CD45RO-negative cells positively selected for CCR7, giving a CD45RA+CCR7+ population that excluded TemRA cells. To prepare the library, the immunoSEQ multiplex PCR assay was applied. TCRdb carries this immuneACCESS record with in-frame sequences only. Its versions omit some clonotypes, under half of them owing to an unresolved V gene in the studies checked, with the rest unexplained. Counted in this sample were hundreds of thousands of clones; approximately 96% of them appeared once. In total, the top ten clones hold approximately 0.11% of the sample. Sequenced sample: naive CD8+ T cells sorted from blood. Taken with the paper, the label for cell subset or site translates to: CD45RA+CCR7+. Receptors originate from a woman aged 25 to 39 in good health.

This chain joins TRBV10-1 and TRBJ2-1; D perhaps matches TRBD1 (5 bases). Trimming removed 6 bases from V and 0 bases from J, with 18 bases in between. This CDR3 has 17 amino acids. Germline CDR1 WNHNN, CDR2 SYGVQD (reference sequence). CDR3 amino acids: CASSAVGPYSSYNEQFF. The CDR3 nucleotides read TGCGCCAGCAGCGCGGTGGGGCCCTACAGCTCCTACAATGAGCAGTTCTTC.

The chain links TRBV6-1 to TRBJ1-1; D ambiguous. The CDR3 contains 14 residues. V lost 6 bases and J lost 0, with 11 bases in between. Germline assignment: CDR1 MNHNS and CDR2 SASEGT. The CDR3 reads CASRHRYMNTEAFF. DNA of the CDR3: TGTGCCAGCAGGCACAGATACATGAACACTGAAGCTTTCTTT.

The chain uses TRBV29-1 and TRBJ2-3; D tentatively reads TRBD1 or TRBD2 (5 bases each). Trimming took 3 bases from V and 0 from J, leaving 13 bases between them. Germline V lookup: CDR1 SQVTM, CDR2 ANQGSEA. There are 15 residues in the CDR3. The CDR3 reads CSVDGAPPSTDTQYF. As DNA, the CDR3 is TGCAGCGTTGACGGGGCGCCTCCTAGCACAGATACGCAGTATTTT.

The rearrangement links TRBV25-1 to TRBJ2-1, with D possibly matching TRBD2 (6 bases). The V end lost 6 bases, the J end lost 1 base, and 16 bases lay between the germline ends. This CDR3 region has 16 residues. Germline V lookup: CDR1 MGHDK, CDR2 SYGVNS. The chain's CDR3 is CASSERSGPSYNEQFF. CDR3 nucleotides: TGTGCCAGCAGCGAGAGGAGCGGGCCTTCCTACAATGAGCAGTTCTTC.

J is TRBJ2-5 and V is TRBV5-6; 7 nucleotides align to TRBD2. V shed 2 bases and J 1 base; nucleotides not matched to a gene: 14. This CDR3 contains 18 residues. CDR1 SGHDT and CDR2 YYEEEE come from the germline V gene. The CDR3 region has the DNA TGTGCCAGCAGCTTATCCGGTAGAGGGAGGGTCCTCCAAGAGACCCAGTACTTC. Protein: CASSLSGRGRVLQETQYF.

The V and J genes are TRBV11-2 and TRBJ2-7; 10 bases are shared with TRBD2. CDR1 and CDR2 (germline): SGHAT, FQNNGV. Trimming cost V 2 bases and J 4 bases; bases outside gene matches: 8. The CDR3 is 16 amino acids. CDR3 coding DNA: TGTGCCAGCAGCTTATTGGCGGCTAGCGGGAGATACGAGCAGTACTTC. Translating it yields CASSLLAASGRYEQYF.

The chain is built from TRBV9 and TRBJ2-7, with D possibly being TRBD1 or TRBD2 (5 bases each). The V end lost 3 bases, the J end lost 12 bases, and 25 bases lay between the germline ends. CDR1 is SGDLS and CDR2 is YYNGEE in the germline V gene. CDR3 length equals 15 residues. The CDR3 DNA follows: TGTGCCAGCAGCGCATCGTCCGGGACCCAAGAATGGCCGTACTTC. Protein sequence: CASSASSGTQEWPYF.

The chain has TRBV2 and TRBJ1-1; no definite D call. Germline loops: CDR1 SNHLY, CDR2 FYNNEI. V shed 0 bases and J shed 4 bases, with 15 bases lying between them. CDR3 length equals 16 residues. CDR3 sequence reads: CASSEALEGLRTEAFF. CDR3 coding DNA: TGTGCCAGCAGTGAAGCGCTTGAGGGCCTCCGCACTGAAGCTTTCTTT.